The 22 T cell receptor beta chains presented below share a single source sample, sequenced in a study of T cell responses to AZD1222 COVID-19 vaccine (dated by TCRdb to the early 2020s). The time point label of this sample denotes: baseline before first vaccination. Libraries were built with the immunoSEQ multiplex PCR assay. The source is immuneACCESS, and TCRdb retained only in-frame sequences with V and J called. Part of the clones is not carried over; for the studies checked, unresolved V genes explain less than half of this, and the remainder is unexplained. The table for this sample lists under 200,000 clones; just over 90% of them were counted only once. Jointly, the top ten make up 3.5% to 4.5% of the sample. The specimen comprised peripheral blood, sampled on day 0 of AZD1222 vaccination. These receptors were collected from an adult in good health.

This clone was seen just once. The CDR3 coding sequence is TGTGCCAGCAGCTGGACTAGCGGAGGGATCTACGAGCAGTACTTC. It encodes CASSWTSGGIYEQYF. The V call is TRBV5-4, the J call TRBJ2-7; 10 bases line up with TRBD2. Germline values: CDR1 SGHNT, CDR2 YYREEE (reference sequence). This CDR3 has 15 amino acids. V was pared by 3 bases and J by 3 bases, with 6 bases of the junction left unmatched.

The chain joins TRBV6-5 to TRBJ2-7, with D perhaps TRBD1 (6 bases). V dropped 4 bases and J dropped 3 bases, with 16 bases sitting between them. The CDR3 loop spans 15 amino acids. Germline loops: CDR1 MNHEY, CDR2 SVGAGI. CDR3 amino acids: CASSSQGPRVYEQYF. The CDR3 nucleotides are TGTGCCAGCAGTTCACAGGGTCCGAGAGTCTACGAGCAGTACTTC.

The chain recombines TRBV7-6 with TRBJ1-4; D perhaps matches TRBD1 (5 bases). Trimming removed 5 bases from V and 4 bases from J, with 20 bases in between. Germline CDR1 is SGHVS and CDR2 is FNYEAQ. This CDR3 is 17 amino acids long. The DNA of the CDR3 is TGTGCCAGCAGCCCCGTGATTGTGGTAGGGGTTAATGAAAAACTGTTTTTT. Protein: CASSPVIVVGVNEKLFF.

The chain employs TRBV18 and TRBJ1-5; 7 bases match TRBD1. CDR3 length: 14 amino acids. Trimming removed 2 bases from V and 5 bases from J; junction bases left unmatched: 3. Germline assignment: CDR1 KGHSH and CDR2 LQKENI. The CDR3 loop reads CASSPVQGYQPQHF. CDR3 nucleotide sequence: TGTGCCAGCTCACCAGTACAGGGGTATCAGCCCCAGCATTTT.

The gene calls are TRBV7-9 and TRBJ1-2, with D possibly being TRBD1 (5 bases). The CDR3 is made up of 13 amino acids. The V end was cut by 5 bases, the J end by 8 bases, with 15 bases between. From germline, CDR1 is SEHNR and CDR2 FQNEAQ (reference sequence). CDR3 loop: CASSLTGVGGYTF. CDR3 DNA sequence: TGTGCCAGCAGCCTCACGGGGGTTGGCGGCTACACCTTC.

The chain's CDR3 is CASSARPRDTQYF. In nucleotides, the CDR3 is TGTGCCAGTAGTGCCAGACCGCGGGATACGCAGTATTTT. This rearrangement joins TRBV19 to TRBJ2-3; D ambiguous. The germline V and J ends were trimmed by 5 bases and 6 bases, with 12 bases remaining between them. Looked up from germline, CDR1 is LNHDA and CDR2 is SQIVND (reference sequence). CDR3 length: 13 residues.

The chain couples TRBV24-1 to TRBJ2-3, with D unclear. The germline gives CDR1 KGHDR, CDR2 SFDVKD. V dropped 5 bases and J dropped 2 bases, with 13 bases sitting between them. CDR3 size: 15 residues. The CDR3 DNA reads TGTGCCACCAGTGGTAATAACGCGTTCACAGATACGCAGTATTTT. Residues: CATSGNNAFTDTQYF.

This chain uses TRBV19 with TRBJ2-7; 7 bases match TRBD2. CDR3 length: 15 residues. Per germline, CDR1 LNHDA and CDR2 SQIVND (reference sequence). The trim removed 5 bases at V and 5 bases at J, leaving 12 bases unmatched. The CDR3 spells CASSASVGLADEQYF. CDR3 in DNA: TGTGCCAGTAGTGCAAGTGTTGGGCTAGCGGACGAGCAGTACTTC. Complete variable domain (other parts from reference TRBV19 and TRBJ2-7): DGGITQSPKYLFRKEGQNVTLSCEQNLNHDAMYWYRQDPGQGLRLIYYSQIVNDFQKGDIAEGYSVSREKKESFPLTVTSAQKNPTAFYLCASSASVGLADEQYFGPGTRLTVT.

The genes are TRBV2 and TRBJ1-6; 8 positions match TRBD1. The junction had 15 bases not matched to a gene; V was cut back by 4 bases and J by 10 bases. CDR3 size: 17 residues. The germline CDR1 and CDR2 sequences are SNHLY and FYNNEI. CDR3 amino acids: CASSGDRTGRGLSPLHF. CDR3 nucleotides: TGTGCCAGCAGTGGAGACAGGACAGGGCGCGGATTATCACCCCTCCACTTT.

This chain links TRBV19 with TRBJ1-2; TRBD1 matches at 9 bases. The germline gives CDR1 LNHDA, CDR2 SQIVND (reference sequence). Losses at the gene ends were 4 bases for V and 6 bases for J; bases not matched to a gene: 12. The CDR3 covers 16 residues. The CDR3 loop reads CASSTLTGTGLDGYTF. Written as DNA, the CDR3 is TGTGCCAGTAGTACATTAACCGGGACAGGGTTAGATGGCTACACCTTC.

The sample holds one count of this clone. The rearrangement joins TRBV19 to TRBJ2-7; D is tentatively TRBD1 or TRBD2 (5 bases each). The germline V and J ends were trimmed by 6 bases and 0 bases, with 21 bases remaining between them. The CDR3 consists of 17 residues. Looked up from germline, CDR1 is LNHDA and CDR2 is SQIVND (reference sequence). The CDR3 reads CASRESYGGSYSYEQYF. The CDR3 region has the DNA TGTGCCAGTAGGGAAAGCTATGGGGGATCCTACTCCTACGAGCAGTACTTC.

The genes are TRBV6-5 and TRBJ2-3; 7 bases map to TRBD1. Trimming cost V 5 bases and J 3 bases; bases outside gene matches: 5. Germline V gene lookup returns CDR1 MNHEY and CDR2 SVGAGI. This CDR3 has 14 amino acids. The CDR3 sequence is CASSNRGWTDTQYF. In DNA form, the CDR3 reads TGTGCCAGCAGTAACAGGGGTTGGACAGATACGCAGTATTTT.

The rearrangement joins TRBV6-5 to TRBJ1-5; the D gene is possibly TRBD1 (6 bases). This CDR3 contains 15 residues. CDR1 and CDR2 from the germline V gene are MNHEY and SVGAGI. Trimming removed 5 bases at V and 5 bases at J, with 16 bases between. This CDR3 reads CASSLGGAGHQPQHF. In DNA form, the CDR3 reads TGTGCCAGCAGTCTTGGGGGGGCAGGACATCAGCCCCAGCATTTT.

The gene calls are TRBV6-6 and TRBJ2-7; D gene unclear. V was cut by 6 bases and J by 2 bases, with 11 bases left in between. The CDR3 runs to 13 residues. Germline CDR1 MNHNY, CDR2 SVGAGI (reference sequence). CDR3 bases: TGTGCCAGCAGGTTAAGTCGAACCTACGAGCAGTACTTC. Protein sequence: CASRLSRTYEQYF.

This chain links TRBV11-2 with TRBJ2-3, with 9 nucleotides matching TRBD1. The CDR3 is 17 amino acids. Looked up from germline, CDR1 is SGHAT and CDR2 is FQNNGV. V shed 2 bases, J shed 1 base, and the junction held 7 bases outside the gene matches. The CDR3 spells CASSLLTGGAGTDTQYF. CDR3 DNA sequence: TGTGCCAGCAGCTTACTCACAGGGGGCGCTGGCACAGATACGCAGTATTTT.

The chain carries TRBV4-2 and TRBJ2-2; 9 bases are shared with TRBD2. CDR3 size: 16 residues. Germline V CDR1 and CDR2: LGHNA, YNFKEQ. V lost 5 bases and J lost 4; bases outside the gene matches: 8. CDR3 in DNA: TGTGCCAGCAGCGCCGGGACTAGCTCGCTCACCGGGGAGCTGTTTTTT. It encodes CASSAGTSSLTGELFF.

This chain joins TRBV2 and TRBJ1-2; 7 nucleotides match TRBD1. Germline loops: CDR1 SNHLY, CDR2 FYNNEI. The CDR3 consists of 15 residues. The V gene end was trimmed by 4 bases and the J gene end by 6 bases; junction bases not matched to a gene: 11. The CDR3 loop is CASSVLQGISNGYTF. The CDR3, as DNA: TGTGCCAGCAGTGTCCTACAGGGGATTTCGAATGGCTACACCTTC.

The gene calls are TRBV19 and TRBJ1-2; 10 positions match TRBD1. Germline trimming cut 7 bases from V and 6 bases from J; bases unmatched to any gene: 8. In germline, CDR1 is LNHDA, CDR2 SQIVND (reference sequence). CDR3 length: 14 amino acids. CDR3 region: CASTSWDRGDGYTF. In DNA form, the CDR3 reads TGTGCCAGTACTAGTTGGGACAGGGGAGATGGCTACACCTTC.

The CDR3 is CASSLYTNTEAFF. CDR3 DNA: TGTGCCAGCAGTTTATACACGAACACTGAAGCTTTCTTT. The rearrangement joins TRBV28 to TRBJ1-1; D uncertain. The CDR3 loop spans 13 amino acids. V gave up 1 base and J gave up 1 base, with 4 bases separating them. Germline CDR1 MDHEN, CDR2 SYDVKM.

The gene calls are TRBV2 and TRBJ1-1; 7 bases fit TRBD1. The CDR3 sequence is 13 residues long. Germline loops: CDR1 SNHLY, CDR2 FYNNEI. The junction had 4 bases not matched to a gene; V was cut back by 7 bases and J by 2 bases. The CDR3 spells CASKRDRNTEAFF. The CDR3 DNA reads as TGTGCCAGCAAGCGGGACAGAAACACTGAAGCTTTCTTT. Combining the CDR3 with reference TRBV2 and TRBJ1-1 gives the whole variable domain EPEVTQTPSHQVTQMGQEVILRCVPISNHLYFYWYRQILGQKVEFLVSFYNNEISEKSEIFDDQFSVERPDGSNFTLKIRSTKLEDSAMYFCASKRDRNTEAFFGQGTRLTVV.

The CDR3 DNA reads as TGTGCCAGCTCACCAGAGGGACACCTAAATCAGCCCCAGCATTTT. Translating it yields CASSPEGHLNQPQHF. The chain employs TRBV18 and TRBJ1-5; maybe TRBD1 (6 bases). Germline assignment: CDR1 KGHSH and CDR2 LQKENI. Trimming took 2 bases from V and 4 from J, leaving 12 bases between them. The CDR3 consists of 15 residues.

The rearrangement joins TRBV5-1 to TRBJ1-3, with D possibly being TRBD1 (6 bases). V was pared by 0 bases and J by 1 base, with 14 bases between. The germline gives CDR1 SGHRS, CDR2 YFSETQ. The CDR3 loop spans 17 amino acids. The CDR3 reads CASSLAYGGASGNTIYF. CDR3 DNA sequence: TGCGCCAGCAGCTTGGCTTACGGGGGCGCATCTGGAAACACCATATATTTT.